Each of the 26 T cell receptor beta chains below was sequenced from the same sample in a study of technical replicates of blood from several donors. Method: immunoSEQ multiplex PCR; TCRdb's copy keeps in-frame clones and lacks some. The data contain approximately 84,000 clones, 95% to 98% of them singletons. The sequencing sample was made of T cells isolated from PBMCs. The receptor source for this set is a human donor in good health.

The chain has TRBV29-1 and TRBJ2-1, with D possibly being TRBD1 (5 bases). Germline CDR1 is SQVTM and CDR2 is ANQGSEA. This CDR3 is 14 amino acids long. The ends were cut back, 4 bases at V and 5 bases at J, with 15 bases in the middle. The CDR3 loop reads CSVAQVLVDNEQFF. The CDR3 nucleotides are TGCAGCGTTGCACAGGTTCTGGTAGACAATGAGCAGTTCTTC.

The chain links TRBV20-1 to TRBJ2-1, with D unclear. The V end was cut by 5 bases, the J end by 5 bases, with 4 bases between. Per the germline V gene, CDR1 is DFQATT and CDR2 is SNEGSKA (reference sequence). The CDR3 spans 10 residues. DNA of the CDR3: TGCAGTGCTCATGACAATGAGCAGTTCTTC. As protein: CSAHDNEQFF.

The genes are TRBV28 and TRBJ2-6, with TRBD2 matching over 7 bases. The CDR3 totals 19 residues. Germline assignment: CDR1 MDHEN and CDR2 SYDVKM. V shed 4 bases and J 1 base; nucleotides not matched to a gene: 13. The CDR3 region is CASSSRELATGSGANVLTF. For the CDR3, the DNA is TGTGCCAGCAGTTCGCGGGAACTAGCGACTGGTTCTGGGGCCAACGTCCTGACTTTC. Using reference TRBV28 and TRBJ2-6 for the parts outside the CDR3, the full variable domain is DVKVTQSSRYLVKRTGEKVFLECVQDMDHENMFWYRQDPGLGLRLIYFSYDVKMKEKGDIPEGYSVSREKKERFSLILESASTNQTSMYLCASSSRELATGSGANVLTFGAGSRLTVL.

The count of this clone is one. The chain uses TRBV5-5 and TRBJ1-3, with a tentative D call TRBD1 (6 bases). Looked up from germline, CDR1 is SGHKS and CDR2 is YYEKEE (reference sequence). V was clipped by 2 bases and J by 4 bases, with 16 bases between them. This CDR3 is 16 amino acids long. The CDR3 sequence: CASSFVQGSGGNTIYF. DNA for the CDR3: TGTGCCAGCAGCTTTGTCCAGGGGTCGGGAGGAAACACCATATATTTT.

The CDR3 sequence: CASSHEGGYTF. CDR3 DNA: TGTGCCAGCAGTCATGAGGGTGGCTACACCTTC. The rearrangement links TRBV6-5 to TRBJ1-2, with D uncertain. The germline CDR1 and CDR2 sequences are MNHEY and SVGAGI. Trimming stripped 5 bases from V and 7 bases from J, with 8 bases between. The CDR3 sequence is 11 residues long.

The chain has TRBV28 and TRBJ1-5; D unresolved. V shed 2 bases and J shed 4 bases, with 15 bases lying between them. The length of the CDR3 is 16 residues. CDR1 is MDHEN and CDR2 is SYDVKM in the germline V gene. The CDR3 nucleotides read TGTGCCAGCAGTTTAGTATCCAGATCCTCAAATCAGCCCCAGCATTTT. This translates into CASSLVSRSSNQPQHF.

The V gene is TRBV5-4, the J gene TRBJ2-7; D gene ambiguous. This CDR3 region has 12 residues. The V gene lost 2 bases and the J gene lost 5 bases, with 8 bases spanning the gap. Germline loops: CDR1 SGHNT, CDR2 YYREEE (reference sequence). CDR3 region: CASSFPPNEQYF. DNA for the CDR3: TGTGCCAGCAGCTTTCCCCCTAACGAGCAGTACTTC. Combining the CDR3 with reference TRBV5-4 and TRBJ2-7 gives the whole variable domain ETGVTQSPTHLIKTRGQQVTLRCSSQSGHNTVSWYQQALGQGPQFIFQYYREEENGRGNFPPRFSGLQFPNYSSELNVNALELDDSALYLCASSFPPNEQYFGPGTRLTVT.

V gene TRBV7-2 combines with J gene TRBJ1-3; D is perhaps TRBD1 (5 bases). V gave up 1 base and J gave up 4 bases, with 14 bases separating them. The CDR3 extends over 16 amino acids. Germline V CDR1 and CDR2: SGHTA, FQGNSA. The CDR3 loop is CASSLGAGNVGNTIYF. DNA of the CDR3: TGTGCCAGCAGCTTAGGGGCAGGGAACGTCGGAAACACCATATATTTT.

Written as DNA, the CDR3 is TGTGCCAGCAGTGTTACTAGTCCTTACTCCTACAATGAGCAGTTCTTC. This translates into CASSVTSPYSYNEQFF. V gene TRBV6-1 combines with J gene TRBJ2-1, with D tentatively TRBD2 (5 bases). Germline CDR1 is MNHNS and CDR2 is SASEGT. The CDR3 runs 16 residues. Trimming stripped 4 bases from V and 0 bases from J, with 13 bases between.

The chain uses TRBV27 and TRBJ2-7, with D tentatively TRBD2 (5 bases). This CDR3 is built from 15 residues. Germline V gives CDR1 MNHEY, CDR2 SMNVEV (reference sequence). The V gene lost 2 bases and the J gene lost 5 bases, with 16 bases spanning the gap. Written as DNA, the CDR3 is TGTGCCAGCAGTTTAATCTCAGGAGGAAGCCACGAGCAGTACTTC. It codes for CASSLISGGSHEQYF.

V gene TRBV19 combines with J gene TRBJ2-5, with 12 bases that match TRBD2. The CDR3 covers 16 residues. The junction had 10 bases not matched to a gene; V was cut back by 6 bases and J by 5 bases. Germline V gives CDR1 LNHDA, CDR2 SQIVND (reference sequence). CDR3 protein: CASRRELAGGLETQYF. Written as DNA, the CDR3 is TGTGCCAGTAGGCGCGAACTAGCGGGGGGATTGGAGACCCAGTACTTC.

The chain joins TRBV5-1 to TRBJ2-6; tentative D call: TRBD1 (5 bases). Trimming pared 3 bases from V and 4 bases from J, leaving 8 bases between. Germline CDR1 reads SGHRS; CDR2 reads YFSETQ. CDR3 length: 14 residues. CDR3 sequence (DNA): TGCGCCAGCAGCTCAGGGCCCGGGGCCAACGTCCTGACTTTC. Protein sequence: CASSSGPGANVLTF.

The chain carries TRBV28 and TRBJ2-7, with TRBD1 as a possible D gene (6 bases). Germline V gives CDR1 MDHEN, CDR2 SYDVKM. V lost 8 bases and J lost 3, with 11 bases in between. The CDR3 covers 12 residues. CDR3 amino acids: CASRQGSYEQYF. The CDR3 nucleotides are TGTGCCAGCCGTCAGGGGAGCTACGAGCAGTACTTC.

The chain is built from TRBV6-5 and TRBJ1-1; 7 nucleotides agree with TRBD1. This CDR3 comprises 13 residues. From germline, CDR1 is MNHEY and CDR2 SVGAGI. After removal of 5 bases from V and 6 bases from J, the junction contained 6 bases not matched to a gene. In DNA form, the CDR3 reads TGTGCCAGCAGTGACACAGGGGTAGCTGAAGCTTTCTTT. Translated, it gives CASSDTGVAEAFF.

CDR3 sequence (DNA): TGTGCCAGCAGCTCCCTCGCGGAGACCCAGTACTTC. It translates to CASSSLAETQYF. V usage is TRBV7-6 and J usage is TRBJ2-5; D not resolved. This CDR3 spans 12 amino acids. The V gene lost 4 bases and the J gene lost 5 bases, with 8 bases spanning the gap. The V gene's germline CDR1 is SGHVS and CDR2 FNYEAQ.

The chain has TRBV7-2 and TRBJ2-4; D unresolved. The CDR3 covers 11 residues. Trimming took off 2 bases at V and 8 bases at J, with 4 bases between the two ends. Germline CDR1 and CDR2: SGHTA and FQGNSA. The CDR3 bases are TGTGCCAGCAGCTTAACGGACATTCAGTACTTC. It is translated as CASSLTDIQYF.

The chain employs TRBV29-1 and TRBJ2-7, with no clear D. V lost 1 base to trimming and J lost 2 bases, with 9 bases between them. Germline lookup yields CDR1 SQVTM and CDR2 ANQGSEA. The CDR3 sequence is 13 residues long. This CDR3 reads CSVEGAHPYEQYF. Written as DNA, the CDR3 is TGCAGCGTTGAAGGGGCCCATCCCTACGAGCAGTACTTC.

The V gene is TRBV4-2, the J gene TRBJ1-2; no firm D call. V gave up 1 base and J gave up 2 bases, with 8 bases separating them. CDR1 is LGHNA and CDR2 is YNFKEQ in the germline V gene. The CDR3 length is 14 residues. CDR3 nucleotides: TGTGCCAGCAGCCAAGCGGGGTCGAACTATGGCTACACCTTC. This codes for CASSQAGSNYGYTF.

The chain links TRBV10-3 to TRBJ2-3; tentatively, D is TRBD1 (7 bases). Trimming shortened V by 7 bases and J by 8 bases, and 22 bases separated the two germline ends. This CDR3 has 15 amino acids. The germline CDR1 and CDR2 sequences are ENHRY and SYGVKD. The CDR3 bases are TGTGCCATCATGGACTGGGCAGGGGGGTACGTTACGCAGTATTTT. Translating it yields CAIMDWAGGYVTQYF.

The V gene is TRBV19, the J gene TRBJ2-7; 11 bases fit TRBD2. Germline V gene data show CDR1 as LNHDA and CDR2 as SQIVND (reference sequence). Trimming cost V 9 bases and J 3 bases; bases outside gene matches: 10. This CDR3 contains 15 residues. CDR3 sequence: CASSEGLAAIYEQYF. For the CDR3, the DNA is TGTGCCAGCAGTGAGGGACTAGCGGCTATCTACGAGCAGTACTTC.

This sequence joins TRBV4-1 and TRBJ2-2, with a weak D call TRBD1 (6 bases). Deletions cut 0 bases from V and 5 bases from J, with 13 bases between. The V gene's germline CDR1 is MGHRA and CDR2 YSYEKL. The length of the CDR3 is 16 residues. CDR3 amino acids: CASSQDRARGTGELFF. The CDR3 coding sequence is TGCGCCAGCAGCCAAGATCGGGCGAGGGGGACCGGGGAGCTGTTTTTT.

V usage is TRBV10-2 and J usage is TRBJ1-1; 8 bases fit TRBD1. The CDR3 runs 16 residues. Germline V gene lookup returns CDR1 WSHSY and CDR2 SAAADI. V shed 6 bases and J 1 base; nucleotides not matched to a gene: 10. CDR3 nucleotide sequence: TGCGCCAGCAGGGACAATCAGGACAGGGAGAACACTGAAGCTTTCTTT. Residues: CASRDNQDRENTEAFF.

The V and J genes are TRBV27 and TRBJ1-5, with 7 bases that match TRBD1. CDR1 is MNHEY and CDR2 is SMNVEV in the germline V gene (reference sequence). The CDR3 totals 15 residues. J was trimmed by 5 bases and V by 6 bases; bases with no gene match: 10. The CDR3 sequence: CASRRGQMRDQPQHF. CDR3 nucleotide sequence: TGTGCCAGCAGGCGGGGACAGATGAGGGATCAGCCCCAGCATTTT.

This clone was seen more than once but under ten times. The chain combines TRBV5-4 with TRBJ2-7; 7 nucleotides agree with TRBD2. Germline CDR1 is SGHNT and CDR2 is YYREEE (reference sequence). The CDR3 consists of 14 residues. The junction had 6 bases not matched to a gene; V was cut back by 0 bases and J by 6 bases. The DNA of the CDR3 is TGTGCCAGCAGCTTGGAAGCGGGACCCCTCGAGCAGTACTTC. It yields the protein CASSLEAGPLEQYF.

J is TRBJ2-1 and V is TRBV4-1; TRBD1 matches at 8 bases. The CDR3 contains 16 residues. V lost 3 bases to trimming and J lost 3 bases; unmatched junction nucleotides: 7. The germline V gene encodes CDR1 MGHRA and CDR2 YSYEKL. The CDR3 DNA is TGCGCCAGCAGCCAGGACGACAGGGGAAACTACAATGAGCAGTTCTTC. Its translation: CASSQDDRGNYNEQFF.

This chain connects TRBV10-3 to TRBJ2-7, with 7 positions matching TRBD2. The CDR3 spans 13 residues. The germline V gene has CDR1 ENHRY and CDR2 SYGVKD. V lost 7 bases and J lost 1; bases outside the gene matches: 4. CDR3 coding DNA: TGTGCCATCATGGCGGGAGAATCCTACGAGCAGTACTTC. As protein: CAIMAGESYEQYF.